A selection of T cell receptor beta chains follows, all from one sample in a study of cytotoxic CD8 clonotypes in ibrutinib-treated CLL. TCRdb's copy holds only in-frame clones and misses some; the assay was immunoSEQ multiplex PCR. Among approximately 9,200 clones listed, roughly 70% were seen once. The input for sequencing was PBMCs, taken before ibrutinib treatment. These receptor sequences come from a human donor with chronic lymphocytic leukemia. Both conserved end residues are part of each CDR3. D genes are given only for firm matches. Where a row states a size, it is once, few, many or the class of an expanded clone; other rows omit it.

>few|11|TRBV6-6|TRBJ1-5|-
CASGGNQPQHF
TGTGCCAGCGGGGGGAATCAGCCCCAGCATTTT
>few|14|TRBV7-9|TRBJ1-3|-
CASSRVLEGNTIYF
TGTGCCAGCAGCAGAGTTCTCGAGGGAAACACCATATATTTT
>large|16|TRBV28|TRBJ1-5|TRBD1
CASRAHAGQGNQPQHF
TGTGCCAGCAGGGCCCACGCGGGACAGGGCAATCAGCCCCAGCATTTT
>-|15|TRBV9|TRBJ1-1|-
CASSVVRGRNTEAFF
TGTGCCAGCAGCGTAGTAAGGGGCCGGAACACTGAAGCTTTCTTT
>-|14|TRBV5-1|TRBJ2-2|-
CASSLVGSSGELFF
TGCGCCAGCAGCTTGGTCGGCAGCTCCGGGGAGCTGTTTTTT
>-|16|TRBV5-1|TRBJ2-1|TRBD1
CASSRDRGQVYNEQFF
TGCGCCAGCAGCCGGGACAGGGGGCAGGTATACAATGAGCAGTTCTTC
>-|16|TRBV4-1|TRBJ2-5|TRBD1
CASSQDPGQGWETQYF
TGCGCCAGCAGCCAAGATCCGGGACAGGGATGGGAGACCCAGTACTTC
>few|16|TRBV5-4|TRBJ2-2|TRBD1
CASSGTGPRGPGELFF
TGTGCCAGCAGCGGGACAGGGCCTCGAGGGCCCGGGGAGCTGTTTTTT
>few|13|TRBV28|TRBJ1-1|-
CASKTGLNTEAFF
TGTGCCAGCAAAACAGGTTTGAACACTGAAGCTTTCTTT
>few|14|TRBV10-1|TRBJ1-4|-
CASSESRNNEKLFF
TGCGCCAGCAGTGAGTCCAGGAACAATGAAAAACTGTTTTTT
>-|15|TRBV18|TRBJ2-2|-
CASLRTGSNTGELFF
TGTGCCAGCCTAAGGACGGGATCGAACACCGGGGAGCTGTTTTTT
>-|17|TRBV19|TRBJ2-2|TRBD1
CASRGGQGLLNTGELFF
TGTGCCAGTAGAGGGGGACAGGGATTATTAAACACCGGGGAGCTGTTTTTT
>once|12|TRBV29-1|TRBJ1-1|-
CSVETPGTEAFF
TGCAGCGTTGAAACGCCCGGCACTGAAGCTTTCTTT
>-|14|TRBV4-1|TRBJ2-7|-
CASSQEVRGREQYF
TGCGCCAGCAGCCAAGAGGTGAGAGGGCGCGAGCAGTACTTC
>-|13|TRBV5-1|TRBJ2-5|-
CASSLEGEETQYF
TGCGCCAGCAGCTTGGAAGGAGAAGAGACCCAGTACTTC
>-|13|TRBV15|TRBJ2-7|-
CATSRDITYEQYF
TGTGCCACCAGCAGAGACATAACCTACGAGCAGTACTTC
>-|13|TRBV6-1|TRBJ2-2|-
CASSVNRDGELFF
TGTGCCAGCAGCGTTAACAGGGACGGGGAGCTGTTTTTT
>-|14|TRBV7-2|TRBJ2-7|-
CASSQGPGWYEQYF
TGTGCCAGCAGCCAGGGACCGGGTTGGTACGAGCAGTACTTC
>-|13|TRBV29-1|TRBJ2-3|-
CSPYLTSTDTQYF
TGCAGCCCTTACCTCACTAGCACAGATACGCAGTATTTT
>-|14|TRBV27|TRBJ2-5|TRBD1
CASSFRDRVETQYF
TGTGCCAGCAGTTTCCGGGACAGGGTGGAGACCCAGTACTTC
>-|16|TRBV7-3|TRBJ2-1|-
CASSPNPGLPSDEQFF
TGTGCCAGCAGTCCAAATCCGGGACTCCCGAGCGATGAGCAGTTCTTC
>-|15|TRBV19|TRBJ2-2|-
CASSISRPNTGELFF
TGTGCCAGTAGTATTAGTAGGCCGAACACCGGGGAGCTGTTTTTT
>-|15|TRBV6-1|TRBJ2-1|TRBD2
CASGRLAGNYNEQFF
TGTGCCAGCGGAAGACTAGCGGGTAACTACAATGAGCAGTTCTTC
>-|13|TRBV9|TRBJ2-3|-
CASSVGSTDTQYF
TGTGCCAGCAGCGTAGGTAGCACAGATACGCAGTATTTT
>-|16|TRBV6-4|TRBJ1-2|TRBD1
CARNVPTGGAAYGYTF
TGTGCCAGGAACGTTCCTACAGGGGGCGCGGCCTATGGCTACACCTTC
>-|17|TRBV4-2|TRBJ2-3|TRBD2
CASSQDLAGESTDTQYF
TGTGCCAGCAGCCAAGATCTAGCGGGAGAGAGCACAGATACGCAGTATTTT
>-|16|TRBV18|TRBJ2-5|-
CASSPTSYRDGETQYF
TGTGCCAGCTCACCAACCTCATACAGGGATGGGGAGACCCAGTACTTC
>-|12|TRBV19|TRBJ2-1|-
CASSRDGLSQFF
TGTGCCAGTAGTAGGGACGGCTTATCGCAGTTCTTC
>few|13|TRBV29-1|TRBJ1-2|TRBD1
CSVEEGAANGYTF
TGCAGCGTTGAGGAGGGGGCGGCAAATGGCTACACCTTC
>few|15|TRBV6-6|TRBJ2-1|-
CASSGQGGDRGEQFF
TGTGCCAGCAGTGGTCAGGGCGGGGACCGTGGTGAGCAGTTCTTC
>-|15|TRBV28|TRBJ2-3|-
CASSYLGKYTDTQYF
TGTGCCAGCAGTTATCTAGGGAAGTACACAGATACGCAGTATTTT
>-|16|TRBV6-1|TRBJ1-5|-
CASSGTGTPTDQPQHF
TGTGCCAGCAGTGGAACCGGGACACCAACTGATCAGCCCCAGCATTTT
>-|14|TRBV2|TRBJ2-7|TRBD1
CASSAGTGGDEQYF
TGTGCCAGCAGTGCCGGGACAGGGGGAGACGAGCAGTACTTC
>medium-sized|12|TRBV27|TRBJ2-3|-
CASSLWADTQYF
TGTGCCAGCAGTTTATGGGCAGATACGCAGTATTTT
>-|18|TRBV23-1|TRBJ1-2|TRBD1
CASSQSRTGLSLPYGYTF
TGCGCCAGCAGTCAATCGAGGACAGGGTTGTCCCTTCCCTATGGCTACACCTTC
>-|14|TRBV6-5|TRBJ1-2|-
CASSYFRTVYGYTF
TGTGCCAGCAGTTACTTTAGGACAGTCTATGGCTACACCTTC
>once|15|TRBV7-2|TRBJ1-1|TRBD1
CASSLASQGGTEAFF
TGTGCCAGCAGCTTAGCGTCCCAGGGGGGCACTGAAGCTTTCTTT
>-|12|TRBV15|TRBJ1-2|-
CATSRLGFGYTF
TGTGCCACCAGCAGATTAGGGTTTGGCTACACCTTC
>-|13|TRBV29-1|TRBJ2-6|-
CSFRVAGANVLTF
TGCAGCTTCCGGGTAGCTGGGGCCAACGTCCTGACTTTC
>-|14|TRBV19|TRBJ1-2|-
CASSIDTSVWGYTF
TGTGCCAGTAGTATAGACACAAGCGTTTGGGGCTACACCTTC
>-|18|TRBV18|TRBJ1-2|-
CASSPPRARRSGNYGYTF
TGTGCCAGCTCACCACCGAGGGCAAGGAGGTCGGGTAACTATGGCTACACCTTC
>few|11|TRBV11-2|TRBJ2-3|-
CASSQWDTQYF
TGTGCCAGCAGCCAGTGGGATACGCAGTATTTT
>few|14|TRBV9|TRBJ1-1|-
CASSVGPMNTEAFF
TGTGCCAGCAGCGTAGGGCCGATGAACACTGAAGCTTTCTTT
>-|15|TRBV11-3|TRBJ2-1|TRBD2
CASSPGGRAYNEQFF
TGTGCCAGCAGCCCGGGCGGGAGGGCCTACAATGAGCAGTTCTTC
>-|15|TRBV6-1|TRBJ2-3|TRBD2
CASTSLAGVMDTQYF
TGTGCCAGCACCTCACTAGCGGGAGTTATGGATACGCAGTATTTT
>-|14|TRBV7-8|TRBJ1-1|TRBD1
CASTLTGANTEAFF
TGTGCCAGCACCCTGACAGGGGCGAATACTGAAGCTTTCTTT
>few|16|TRBV27|TRBJ2-2|-
CASRRDSGGGTGELFF
TGTGCCAGCCGACGGGACAGCGGGGGAGGCACCGGGGAGCTGTTTTTT
>-|21|TRBV7-8|TRBJ2-1|TRBD1
CASSIQGTGGASVSSYNEQFF
TGTGCCAGCAGCATACAGGGGACAGGGGGCGCGTCCGTTAGCTCCTACAATGAGCAGTTCTTC
>few|15|TRBV19|TRBJ2-2|TRBD2
CATGLSNGGTGELFF
TGTGCCACCGGACTGTCAAACGGGGGGACCGGGGAGCTGTTTTTT